This T cell receptor (beta chain) was sequenced during a study of glioma-infiltrating T cells. Notes on this clonotype: Its antigen is unknown.

Using RNA template, CDR3s of TCR alpha and beta were amplified with iRepertoire arm-PCR. Tissue mRNA or PBMC total RNA, roughly 85-450 ng, went into one-step reverse transcription and amplification. MiXCR, run by TCRdb on the multiplex PCR reads, gives a single entry per CDR3 protein. Seen here are 150,000 to 200,000 distinct CDR3 sequences, more than 35% observed once, and the top ten hold around 5.3%. Germline CDR1 and CDR2: SGHRS and YFSETQ. The CDR3 has 16 residues. V shed 3 bases and J 3 bases; nucleotides not matched to a gene: 9. Study conclusions and caveats: Above-expected tissue-blood divergence occurred in all gliomas, most in low-grade ones. Tissue and blood shared very few CDR3 sequences.

This TCR was sampled from a human donor with low-grade glioma or glioblastoma, undergoing nonglioma brain surgery, or in good health (not recorded which). The chain joins TRBV5-1 to TRBJ2-1; 7 nucleotides line up with TRBD2. The sample taken for sequencing was glioma tissue, nonneoplastic brain tissue, or PBMCs (not recorded which). The CDR3 protein is CASSSRLAPDYNEQFF. CDR3 nucleotide sequence: TGCGCCAGCAGCTCGAGACTAGCACCAGACTACAATGAGCAGTTCTTC.